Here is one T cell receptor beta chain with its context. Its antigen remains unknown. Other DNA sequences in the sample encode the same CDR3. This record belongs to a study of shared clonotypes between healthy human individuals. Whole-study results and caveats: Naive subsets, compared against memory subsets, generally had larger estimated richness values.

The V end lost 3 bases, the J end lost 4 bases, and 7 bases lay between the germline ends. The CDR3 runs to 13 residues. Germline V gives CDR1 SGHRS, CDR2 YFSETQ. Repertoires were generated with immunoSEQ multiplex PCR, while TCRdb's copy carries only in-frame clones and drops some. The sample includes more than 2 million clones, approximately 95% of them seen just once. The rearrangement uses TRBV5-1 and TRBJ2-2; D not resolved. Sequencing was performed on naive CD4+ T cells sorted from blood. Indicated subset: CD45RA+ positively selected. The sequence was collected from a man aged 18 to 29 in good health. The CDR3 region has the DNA TGCGCCAGCAGCTCCACGGTCACCGGGGAGCTGTTTTTT. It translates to CASSSTVTGELFF. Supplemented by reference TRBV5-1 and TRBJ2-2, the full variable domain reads KAGVTQTPRYLIKTRGQQVTLSCSPISGHRSVSWYQQTPGQGLQFLFEYFSETQRNKGNFPGRFSGRQFSNSRSEMNVSTLELGDSALYLCASSSTVTGELFFGEGSRLTVL.